The 32 T cell receptor beta chains below all came from one sample that was sequenced in a study of T cells in Graves' hyperthyroidism and ophthalmopathy. What was amplified from RNA transcripts were TCR beta CDR3 regions. The primer set for the first-round RT-PCR of the TCR CDR3 was HTBI. TCRdb re-analysed the multiplex PCR reads in MiXCR, keeping a single row per CDR3 protein. The sample has some 500,000 distinct CDR3 sequences; less than 25% are singletons. The sequenced sample consisted of blood. Receptors were obtained from a woman aged 25 to 45 with Graves' ophthalmopathy.

This clonotype was counted many times. The V call is TRBV12-3 or TRBV12-4, the J call TRBJ1-5; tentative D call: TRBD1 (6 bases). This CDR3 has 15 amino acids. Trimming pared 6 bases from V and 2 bases from J, leaving 14 bases between. The CDR3 DNA follows: TGTGCCAGCAGACTAACAGGGTCGGGCAATCAGCCCCAGCATTTT. Translating it yields CASRLTGSGNQPQHF.

This clonotype occurred many times. The gene calls are TRBV28 and TRBJ1-1; D is undetermined. Between the trimmed V and J ends, which lost 1 base and 8 bases, there was a span of 8 bases. This CDR3 contains 12 residues. Looked up from germline, CDR1 is MDHEN and CDR2 is SYDVKM. The CDR3 here is CASSLSRLEAFF. CDR3 bases: TGTGCCAGCAGTTTATCGCGGCTAGAAGCTTTCTTT.

This chain connects TRBV12-3 or TRBV12-4 to TRBJ2-1, with D tentatively TRBD1 or TRBD2 (5 bases each). The CDR3 extends over 14 amino acids. Trimming removed 4 bases at V and 6 bases at J, with 13 bases between. Here the CDR3 reads CASSSLTGPNEQFF. CDR3 coding DNA: TGTGCCAGCAGTTCCCTGACGGGACCCAATGAGCAGTTCTTC.

The chain carries TRBV6-5 and TRBJ1-2; D gene uncertain. Germline CDR1 and CDR2: MNHEY and SVGAGI. This CDR3 spans 14 amino acids. V shed 3 bases and J shed 6 bases, with 14 bases lying between them. The CDR3 reads CASSYSLGLDGYTF. The CDR3 nucleotides are TGTGCCAGCAGTTATTCACTGGGATTGGATGGCTACACCTTC.

This clonotype showed up many times. The chain links TRBV3-1 to TRBJ1-5; D is unclear. Per germline, CDR1 LGHDT and CDR2 YNNKEL (reference sequence). This CDR3 spans 15 amino acids. The V gene lost 1 base and the J gene lost 0 bases, with 7 bases spanning the gap. CDR3 in DNA: TGTGCCAGCAGCCAAGGTTATTTTAGCAATCAGCCCCAGCATTTT. Translation gives CASSQGYFSNQPQHF.

This chain uses TRBV28 with TRBJ1-3; perhaps TRBD1 as D (5 bases). The germline V gene encodes CDR1 MDHEN and CDR2 SYDVKM. V was trimmed by 6 bases and J by 4 bases, leaving 13 bases between them. This CDR3 contains 14 residues. The CDR3 sequence: CASSSIGAGNTIYF. In DNA, the CDR3 is TGTGCCAGCAGCTCCATTGGGGCGGGAAACACCATATATTTT.

The chain uses TRBV6-1 and TRBJ2-7; TRBD1 agrees at 7 bases. V was pared by 8 bases and J by 6 bases, with 13 bases of the junction left unmatched. The CDR3 spans 14 residues. Per germline, CDR1 MNHNS and CDR2 SASEGT. In DNA, the CDR3 is TGTGCCAGCTTCCCCTCCAGGGGGATTGGCGAGCAGTACTTC. It translates to CASFPSRGIGEQYF.

This clonotype was recorded at least ten times. The V and J genes are TRBV12-3 or TRBV12-4 and TRBJ1-1; 7 nucleotides agree with TRBD1. Losses at the gene ends were 6 bases for V and 1 base for J; bases not matched to a gene: 11. The CDR3 length is 16 residues. CDR3 amino acids: CASSPTGAPRNTEAFF. In DNA, the CDR3 is TGTGCCAGCAGCCCCACAGGGGCACCACGGAACACTGAAGCTTTCTTT.

The chain carries TRBV11-2 and TRBJ2-5; unclear D gene. With 1 base removed from V and 1 base from J, the gap between germline ends came to 16 bases. The germline gives CDR1 SGHAT, CDR2 FQNNGV. This CDR3 comprises 17 residues. The CDR3 nucleotides read TGTGCCAGCAGCTTAGGAGGTGGTTCCCGCCTCCAAGAGACCCAGTACTTC. Translating it yields CASSLGGGSRLQETQYF.

The rearrangement uses TRBV6-1 and TRBJ1-5; the match to TRBD1 covers 8 bases. The CDR3 contains 15 residues. CDR1 is MNHNS and CDR2 is SASEGT in the germline V gene. The ends lost 5 bases at V and 7 bases at J; junction bases unmatched: 10. The CDR3 bases are TGTGCCAGCAGTCCGCTCACAGGGGGAAGCCAGCCCCAGCATTTT. Amino acid sequence: CASSPLTGGSQPQHF.

This clonotype occurred many times. The chain joins TRBV5-1 to TRBJ2-7, with D possibly TRBD1 on 6 matching bases. Germline V gene data show CDR1 as SGHRS and CDR2 as YFSETQ. The CDR3 is made up of 13 amino acids. V gave up 2 bases and J gave up 4 bases, with 10 bases separating them. The CDR3 loop is CASSFTGRYEQYF. CDR3 bases: TGCGCCAGCAGCTTCACAGGGCGGTACGAGCAGTACTTC.

V is TRBV6-2 or TRBV6-3 and J is TRBJ2-7; 12 nucleotides align to TRBD2. The germline V gene encodes CDR1 MNHEY and CDR2 SVGEGT. This CDR3 is 15 amino acids long. V shed 5 bases and J 3 bases; nucleotides not matched to a gene: 5. This CDR3 is CASSALTSGGYEQYF. The CDR3 DNA sequence: TGTGCCAGCAGTGCCTTGACTAGCGGGGGCTACGAGCAGTACTTC.

This clonotype was observed at least ten times. This sequence joins TRBV5-1 and TRBJ2-5; 7 bases are shared with TRBD1. This CDR3 has 16 amino acids. After removal of 0 bases from V and 4 bases from J, the junction contained 9 bases not matched to a gene. CDR1 SGHRS and CDR2 YFSETQ come from the germline V gene. CDR3 residues: CASSLEQGKKAETQYF. The CDR3 nucleotides read TGCGCCAGCAGCTTGGAACAGGGGAAAAAAGCAGAGACCCAGTACTTC.

The CDR3 sequence is CATSDFRAEETQYF. Written as DNA, the CDR3 is TGTGCCACCAGTGATTTCAGGGCGGAGGAGACCCAGTACTTC. V is TRBV24-1 and J is TRBJ2-5; TRBD1 might be the D (5 bases). This CDR3 spans 14 amino acids. V lost 1 base and J 5 bases, leaving 10 bases between the germline ends. In germline, CDR1 is KGHDR, CDR2 SFDVKD.

The sample holds many counts of this clonotype. The chain recombines TRBV5-1 with TRBJ1-2, with D perhaps matching TRBD1 (5 bases). Germline loops: CDR1 SGHRS, CDR2 YFSETQ. V lost 2 bases and J 2 bases, leaving 19 bases between the germline ends. This CDR3 region has 17 residues. The CDR3 DNA follows: TGCGCCAGCAGCTTTGAGCAAGGGGATGGGCTCAACTATGGCTACACCTTC. The encoded protein is CASSFEQGDGLNYGYTF.

This clonotype was counted many times. The chain is built from TRBV6-1 and TRBJ1-5; D possibly corresponds to TRBD1 (5 bases). This CDR3 has 17 amino acids. The V gene's germline CDR1 is MNHNS and CDR2 SASEGT. The ends were cut back, 1 base at V and 3 bases at J, with 16 bases in the middle. In nucleotides, the CDR3 is TGTGCCAGCAGTGAAGGGGCGGCAGGGTTCCCCAATCAGCCCCAGCATTTT. This translates into CASSEGAAGFPNQPQHF.

Of note for this clonotype: Its ends do not fully match the called genes, so a read error is possible. The J gene is TRBJ2-5, the V gene TRBV6-5, with 8 bases aligning to TRBD1. From germline, CDR1 is MNHEY and CDR2 SVGAGI. The CDR3 extends over 15 amino acids. The CDR3 DNA follows: TGTGCCAGCAGTTACTACAGGGGGAAACAAGAGACCCAATACTTC. Translating it yields CASSYYRGKQETQYF.

This clonotype was observed many times. The rearrangement links TRBV6-1 to TRBJ2-7, with D possibly being TRBD1 (6 bases). V was trimmed by 4 bases and J by 5 bases, leaving 15 bases between them. Germline-derived CDR1 and CDR2 are MNHNS and SASEGT. This CDR3 is 14 amino acids long. The CDR3 coding sequence is TGTGCCAGCAGTGCCATTACCTCAGGGGACGAGCAGTACTTC. Protein product: CASSAITSGDEQYF.

This clonotype has a count of ten or more. CDR3 region: CASSQGLAFYGYTF. CDR3 coding DNA: TGCGCCAGCAGCCAAGGTCTGGCCTTCTATGGCTACACCTTC. This sequence joins TRBV4-1 and TRBJ1-2; D is ambiguous. CDR1 is MGHRA and CDR2 is YSYEKL in the germline V gene. The CDR3 is 14 residues long. Trimming removed 1 base from V and 4 bases from J, with 10 bases in between.

Remarks on this clonotype: This sequence may be a read error, since a much larger clone differs from it by one base. The chain joins TRBV20-1 to TRBJ2-4; 10 bases agree with TRBD2. The germline V gene encodes CDR1 DFQATT and CDR2 SNEGSKA (reference sequence). The CDR3 loop spans 14 amino acids. CDR3 coding DNA: TGCAGTGCTAGAAGCGGGAGGGCCGAAAACATTAAGTACTTC. Protein sequence: CSARSGRAENIKYF.

This clonotype was observed a handful of times. The J gene is TRBJ1-1, the V gene TRBV20-1; a possible D gene is TRBD1 (5 bases). Germline values: CDR1 DFQATT, CDR2 SNEGSKA (reference sequence). V shed 3 bases and J shed 3 bases, with 26 bases lying between them. The CDR3 extends over 18 amino acids. The CDR3, as DNA: TGCAGTGCTAGGTCTATGGGTATCTGGGGGGTATTGGACACTGAAGCTTTCTTT. Translation: CSARSMGIWGVLDTEAFF.

The rearrangement joins TRBV18 to TRBJ2-7; the D is unclear. The germline V gene encodes CDR1 KGHSH and CDR2 LQKENI. The CDR3 has 14 residues. V gave up 2 bases and J gave up 0 bases, with 8 bases separating them. The CDR3 here is CASSPERNSYEQYF. In DNA, the CDR3 is TGTGCCAGCTCACCAGAACGGAACTCCTACGAGCAGTACTTC.

A word on this clonotype: The junction and the germline gene differ at one end; a read error may be behind it. J is TRBJ2-2 and V is TRBV6-1; tentatively, D is TRBD1 (5 bases). CDR3 length equals 14 residues. The germline gives CDR1 MNHNS, CDR2 SASEGT. CDR3 in amino acids: CAISTTEGTGELFF. The CDR3 DNA reads TGTGCCATCAGTACGACAGAAGGCACCGGGGAGCTGTTTTTT.

This clonotype was recorded many times. The rearrangement joins TRBV15 to TRBJ1-5; weak D call: TRBD1 (6 bases). The CDR3 loop spans 15 amino acids. V gave up 10 bases and J gave up 0 bases, with 16 bases separating them. CDR1 and CDR2 (germline): LNHNV, YYDKDF (reference sequence). CDR3: CAIGQPSYSNQPQHF. The CDR3 bases are TGTGCCATCGGACAGCCATCGTATAGCAATCAGCCCCAGCATTTT.

This clonotype was recorded at least ten times. This chain links TRBV12-3 or TRBV12-4 with TRBJ1-2; D is ambiguous. The V end lost 6 bases, the J end lost 6 bases, and 14 bases lay between the germline ends. This CDR3 spans 13 amino acids. CDR3: CASRKSLSDGYTF. CDR3 bases: TGTGCCAGCAGAAAGAGCCTCTCGGATGGCTACACCTTC.

This clonotype was counted between two and nine times. The chain joins TRBV5-1 to TRBJ2-7, with 7 nucleotides matching TRBD1. There are 15 residues in the CDR3. Per the germline V gene, CDR1 is SGHRS and CDR2 is YFSETQ. The V gene end was trimmed by 0 bases and the J gene end by 3 bases; junction bases not matched to a gene: 6. As DNA, the CDR3 is TGCGCCAGCAGCTTGGAGACAGGGTCCATCTACGAGCAGTACTTC. Translated: CASSLETGSIYEQYF.

This clonotype was counted at least ten times. At one end, the junction sequence differs from germline, possibly due to a read error. V is TRBV5-1 and J is TRBJ1-5; D uncertain. This CDR3 is 14 amino acids long. Germline CDR1 and CDR2: SGHRS and YFSETQ. CDR3 coding DNA: TGTGCCAGCAGCTTAGGAGGAGGCGATCAGCCCCAGCATTTT. Translating it yields CASSLGGGDQPQHF.

This clonotype occurred a few times. This sequence joins TRBV6-4 and TRBJ1-2; TRBD1 might be the D (5 bases). Germline V gives CDR1 MRHNA, CDR2 SNTAGT. V was shortened by 4 bases and J by 5 bases, with 14 bases between the two germline ends. CDR3 length: 14 residues. CDR3 in amino acids: CASSAEEGDYGYTF. CDR3 DNA sequence: TGTGCCAGCAGTGCCGAGGAAGGGGATTATGGCTACACCTTC.

Comment on this clonotype: Here the CDR3 omits its conserved ending phenylalanine or tryptophan, so a read error is the likely source. Because the CDR3's place on the DNA is in doubt, the DNA is left out and the CDR3 is given as listed by TCRdb. This chain connects TRBV10-3 to TRBJ2-2. The CDR3 contains 12 residues when both ends are counted. CDR1 and CDR2 (germline): ENHRY, SYGVKD. The CDR3 reads CAIGGSSGELCL.

The chain carries TRBV19 and TRBJ2-7; TRBD1 matches at 12 bases. After removal of 7 bases from V and 11 bases from J, the junction contained 9 bases not matched to a gene. Germline CDR1 and CDR2: LNHDA and SQIVND (reference sequence). The CDR3 has 13 residues. The CDR3 loop is CASNGTGGEFEYF. CDR3 coding DNA: TGTGCCAGTAACGGGACAGGGGGCGAGTTCGAGTACTTC.

This clonotype was counted at least ten times. Written as DNA, the CDR3 is TGTGCCAGCAGTTTAGACGGGGCTGGGGCCAACGTCCTGACTTTC. It translates to CASSLDGAGANVLTF. The chain combines TRBV12-3 or TRBV12-4 with TRBJ2-6; tentatively, D is TRBD2 (5 bases). This CDR3 contains 15 residues. Trimming shortened V by 1 base and J by 2 bases, and 6 bases separated the two germline ends.

This clonotype appeared a few times. The J gene is TRBJ2-1, the V gene TRBV6-2 or TRBV6-3; tentatively, D is TRBD1 or TRBD2 (5 bases each). The CDR3 length is 14 residues. Looked up from germline, CDR1 is MNHEY and CDR2 is SVGEGT. With 6 bases removed from V and 4 bases from J, the gap between germline ends came to 13 bases. CDR3 loop: CASRTGTEYNEQFF. Written as DNA, the CDR3 is TGTGCCAGCAGGACCGGGACGGAATACAATGAGCAGTTCTTC.